This entry features one TCR beta chain sequence. The data stem from a study of CD8 T cells in Susac syndrome. The germline CDR1 and CDR2 sequences are MNHEY and SVGAGI. The CDR3 loop spans 15 amino acids. V lost 4 bases and J lost 1, with 11 bases in between. Reverse transcription of 0.5 to 1 ug RNA was performed with random hexamers. TCRdb reanalysed the immunoSEQ multiplex PCR reads using MiXCR and keeps one entry per CDR3 protein. The sample lists under 150,000 distinct CDR3 sequences; less than 95% were seen once. The origin of this receptor is a human donor with multiple sclerosis. The sample consisted of CD4+ T cells from PBMCs. The rearrangement joins TRBV6-5 to TRBJ1-5, with a tentative D call TRBD1 (6 bases). The CDR3 is CASSLGTRSNQPQHF. The CDR3 DNA is TGTGCCAGCAGTTTAGGGACAAGGAGCAATCAGCCCCAGCATTTT.